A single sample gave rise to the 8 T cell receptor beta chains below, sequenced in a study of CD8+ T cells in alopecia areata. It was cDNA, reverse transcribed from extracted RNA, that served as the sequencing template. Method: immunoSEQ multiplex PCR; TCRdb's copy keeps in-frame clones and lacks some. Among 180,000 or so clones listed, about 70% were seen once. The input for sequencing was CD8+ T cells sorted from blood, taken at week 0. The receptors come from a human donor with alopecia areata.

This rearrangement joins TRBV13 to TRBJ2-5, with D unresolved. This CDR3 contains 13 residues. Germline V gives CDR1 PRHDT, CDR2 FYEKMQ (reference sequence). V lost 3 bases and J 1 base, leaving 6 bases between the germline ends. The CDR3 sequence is CASSFSPQETQYF. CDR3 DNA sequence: TGTGCCAGCAGCTTCTCCCCCCAAGAGACCCAGTACTTC.

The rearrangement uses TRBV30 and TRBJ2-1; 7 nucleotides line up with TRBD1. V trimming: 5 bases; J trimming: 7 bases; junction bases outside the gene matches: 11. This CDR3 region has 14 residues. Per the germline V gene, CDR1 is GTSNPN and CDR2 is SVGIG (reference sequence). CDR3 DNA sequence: TGTGCCTGGGGAGACAGGGTGTTGGGAAATGAGCAGTTCTTC. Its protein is CAWGDRVLGNEQFF.

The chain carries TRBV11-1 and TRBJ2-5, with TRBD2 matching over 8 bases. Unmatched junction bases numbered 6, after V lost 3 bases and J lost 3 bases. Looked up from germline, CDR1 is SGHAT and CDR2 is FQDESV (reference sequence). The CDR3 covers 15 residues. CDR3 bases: TGTGCCAGCAGCTTTGGCGGGGGGATCGAAGAGACCCAGTACTTC. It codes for CASSFGGGIEETQYF.

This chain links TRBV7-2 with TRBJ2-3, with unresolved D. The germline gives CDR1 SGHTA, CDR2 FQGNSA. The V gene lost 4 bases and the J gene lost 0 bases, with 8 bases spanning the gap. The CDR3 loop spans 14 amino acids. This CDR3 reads CASSSQFSTDTQYF. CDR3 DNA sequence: TGTGCCAGCAGCTCCCAGTTCAGCACAGATACGCAGTATTTT.

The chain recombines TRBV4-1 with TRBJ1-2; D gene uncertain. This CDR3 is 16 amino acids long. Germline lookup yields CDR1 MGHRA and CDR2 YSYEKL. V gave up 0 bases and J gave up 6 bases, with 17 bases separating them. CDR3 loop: CASSQDVPEFRDGYTF. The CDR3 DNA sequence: TGCGCCAGCAGCCAAGATGTTCCGGAATTTCGAGATGGCTACACCTTC.

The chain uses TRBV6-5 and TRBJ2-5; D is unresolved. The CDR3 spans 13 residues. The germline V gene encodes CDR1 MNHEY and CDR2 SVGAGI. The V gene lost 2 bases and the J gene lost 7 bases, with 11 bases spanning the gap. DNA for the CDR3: TGTGCCAGCAGTTACGGGTCGGAGAGGACCCAGTACTTC. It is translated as CASSYGSERTQYF.

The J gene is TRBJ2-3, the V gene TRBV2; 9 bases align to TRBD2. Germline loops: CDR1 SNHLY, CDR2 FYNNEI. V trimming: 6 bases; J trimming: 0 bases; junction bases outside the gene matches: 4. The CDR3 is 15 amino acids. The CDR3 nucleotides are TGTGCCAGCAGAAGCGGGGGGTTGAGCACAGATACGCAGTATTTT. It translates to CASRSGGLSTDTQYF.

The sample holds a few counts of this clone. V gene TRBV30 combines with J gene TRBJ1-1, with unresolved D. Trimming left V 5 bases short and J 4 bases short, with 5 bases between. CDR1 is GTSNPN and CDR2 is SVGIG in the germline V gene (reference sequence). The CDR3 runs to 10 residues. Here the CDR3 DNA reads TGTGCCTGGCAAGGCACTGAAGCTTTCTTT. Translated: CAWQGTEAFF.